These 24 T cell receptor beta chains share one sample of origin, sequenced in a study of blood T cell repertoires in COVID-19. Sequencing was performed with immunoSEQ multiplex PCR; in TCRdb, only in-frame clones are kept and a portion is missing. The data hold around 220,000 clones, with less than 90% observed a single time. Sequencing input: peripheral blood. Receptors were obtained from a man aged 35 to 55 with active or convalescent COVID-19.

The V gene is TRBV5-1, the J gene TRBJ2-7; 9 bases match TRBD2. The germline CDR1 and CDR2 sequences are SGHRS and YFSETQ. V lost 1 base, J lost 2 bases, and 13 bases stayed unmatched. The CDR3 extends over 18 amino acids. As DNA, the CDR3 is TGCGCCAGCAGCTTGTTCCTAGCGGGAATGTCGGGACCCTACGAGCAGTACTTC. It codes for CASSLFLAGMSGPYEQYF.

The gene calls are TRBV11-2 and TRBJ2-7; TRBD1 aligns across 8 bases. V dropped 5 bases and J dropped 0; count of bases not matched to a gene: 15. This CDR3 is 18 amino acids long. Germline CDR1 and CDR2: SGHAT and FQNNGV. The DNA for the CDR3 is TGTGCCAGCAGCAGGGGGTCCGGGACAGGTTTCGCCTCCTACGAGCAGTACTTC. Encoded protein: CASSRGSGTGFASYEQYF.

The CDR3 nucleotides read TGCGCCAGCAGTCACCACGCACAGGGAGGGACCGGGGAGCTGTTTTTT. Protein product: CASSHHAQGGTGELFF. The chain combines TRBV4-1 with TRBJ2-2, with D perhaps TRBD2 (7 bases). Germline-derived CDR1 and CDR2 are MGHRA and YSYEKL. This CDR3 region has 16 residues. V lost 6 bases and J 5 bases, leaving 19 bases between the germline ends.

This chain links TRBV27 with TRBJ2-7; the match to TRBD1 covers 7 bases. Germline CDR1 MNHEY, CDR2 SMNVEV (reference sequence). This CDR3 has 14 amino acids. Trimming at V came to 7 bases and at J to 3 bases, leaving 9 bases not matched to a gene. CDR3 coding DNA: TGTGCCAGCACGCCCACACAGGGGAGCTACGAGCAGTACTTC. Translation: CASTPTQGSYEQYF.

V usage is TRBV4-2 and J usage is TRBJ2-1; D is undetermined. Germline V gene sequence: CDR1 LGHNA, CDR2 YNFKEQ. The CDR3 is 16 amino acids. V was trimmed by 0 bases and J by 1 base, leaving 10 bases between them. The CDR3 DNA follows: TGTGCCAGCAGCCAAGATCTTCGGGTTTCCTACAATGAGCAGTTCTTC. Protein sequence: CASSQDLRVSYNEQFF.

This clone was counted once. V and J are TRBV7-6 and TRBJ1-4, with 9 bases that match TRBD1. The CDR3 spans 16 residues. Looked up from germline, CDR1 is SGHVS and CDR2 is FNYEAQ. V lost 5 bases, J lost 0 bases, and 4 bases stayed unmatched. CDR3: CASSHRQGATNEKLFF. CDR3 coding DNA: TGTGCCAGCAGCCATAGACAGGGGGCAACTAATGAAAAACTGTTTTTT.

This chain joins TRBV19 and TRBJ2-1; 8 nucleotides line up with TRBD2. The ends lost 7 bases at V and 7 bases at J; junction bases unmatched: 9. The germline V gene encodes CDR1 LNHDA and CDR2 SQIVND (reference sequence). The CDR3 is made up of 14 amino acids. DNA of the CDR3: TGTGCCAGTAAAACGGGACTAGTCTTGAATGAGCAGTTCTTC. It specifies CASKTGLVLNEQFF.

V usage is TRBV29-1 and J usage is TRBJ1-2; D is uncertain. V dropped 4 bases and J dropped 4 bases, with 13 bases sitting between them. In germline, CDR1 is SQVTM, CDR2 ANQGSEA. The CDR3 is 13 amino acids. In nucleotides, the CDR3 is TGCAGCGTTGCCGGGGAGGTCGGCTATGGCTACACCTTC. Translation gives CSVAGEVGYGYTF. The variable domain in full, completed from reference TRBV29-1 and TRBJ1-2, reads SAVISQKPSRDICQRGTSLTIQCQVDSQVTMMFWYRQQPGQSLTLIATANQGSEATYESGFVIDKFPISRPNLTFSTLTVSNMSPEDSSIYLCSVAGEVGYGYTFGSGTRLTVV.

The chain is built from TRBV6-1 and TRBJ2-1; 11 positions agree with TRBD2. CDR1 is MNHNS and CDR2 is SASEGT in the germline V gene. The CDR3 loop spans 16 amino acids. J was trimmed by 12 bases and V by 0 bases; bases with no gene match: 10. For the CDR3, the DNA is TGTGCCAGCAGTGAAGCGCGGGAACTAGCGGGGGCATGGCAGTTCTTC. This codes for CASSEARELAGAWQFF.

Only one count was recorded for this clone. The gene calls are TRBV5-3 and TRBJ1-5; 7 bases agree with TRBD1. TRBV5-3 is placed among ORFs of uncertain function. The CDR3 covers 14 residues. The J segment lost 9 bases and the V segment lost 0 bases, leaving 6 bases of the junction unmatched. For the CDR3, the DNA is TGTGCCAGAAGCTTGGTGGGGACAGCGGGGCCCCAGCATTTT. As protein: CARSLVGTAGPQHF.

The V gene is TRBV2, the J gene TRBJ1-5, with TRBD1 matching over 7 bases. CDR1 is SNHLY, CDR2 FYNNEI, per germline. With 3 bases clipped from V and 6 bases from J, the junction kept 8 bases outside the gene matches. The CDR3 covers 15 residues. CDR3 nucleotides: TGTGCCAGCAGTGAGGGTCAGGGGGAGTTTCAGCCCCAGCATTTT. Amino acids: CASSEGQGEFQPQHF. The whole variable domain, filled in from reference TRBV2 and TRBJ1-5, reads EPEVTQTPSHQVTQMGQEVILRCVPISNHLYFYWYRQILGQKVEFLVSFYNNEISEKSEIFDDQFSVERPDGSNFTLKIRSTKLEDSAMYFCASSEGQGEFQPQHFGDGTRLSIL.

This chain connects TRBV13 to TRBJ2-5, with D possibly being TRBD2 (6 bases). This CDR3 spans 15 amino acids. V lost 3 bases, J lost 2 bases, and 13 bases lay in between. From germline, CDR1 is PRHDT and CDR2 FYEKMQ (reference sequence). The DNA of the CDR3 is TGTGCCAGCAGCTTCGGAGGGACCGTACAAGAGACCCAGTACTTC. Its translation: CASSFGGTVQETQYF.

This chain joins TRBV5-1 and TRBJ1-6, with D possibly being TRBD1 (5 bases). The V gene's germline CDR1 is SGHRS and CDR2 YFSETQ. This CDR3 has 16 residues. Trimming left V 0 bases short and J 5 bases short, with 12 bases between. The CDR3 nucleotides are TGCGCCAGCAGCTTGGCCGGGGGGTCTGATAATTCACCCCTCCACTTT. This encodes CASSLAGGSDNSPLHF.

The rearrangement links TRBV3-1 (or the pseudogene TRBV3-2) to TRBJ2-4; TRBD1 matches 7 bases. The CDR3 spans 14 residues. J lost 2 bases, V lost 7 bases, and 5 bases had no gene match. Per the germline V gene, CDR1 is LGHDT and CDR2 is YNNKEL (reference sequence). The CDR3 DNA follows: TGTGCCAGCACCTTCAGGGGGTCCAAAAACATTCAGTACTTC. It specifies CASTFRGSKNIQYF.

The chain employs TRBV5-5 and TRBJ1-2; 8 nucleotides match TRBD1. After removal of 6 bases from V and 3 bases from J, the junction contained 19 bases not matched to a gene. This CDR3 region has 18 residues. Germline values: CDR1 SGHKS, CDR2 YYEKEE (reference sequence). CDR3 sequence (DNA): TGTGCCAGCACCGAGGTCAGGGGGCGGTTTTTGCGGGACTATGGCTACACCTTC. Protein sequence: CASTEVRGRFLRDYGYTF.

V is TRBV27 and J is TRBJ2-7, with D tentatively TRBD1 (6 bases). Germline assignment: CDR1 MNHEY and CDR2 SMNVEV (reference sequence). The CDR3 has 16 amino acids. Trimming shortened V by 8 bases and J by 3 bases, and 23 bases separated the two germline ends. The chain's CDR3 is CASLARPGQSIYEQYF. The CDR3 DNA follows: TGTGCCAGCCTCGCGCGACCGGGACAAAGTATCTACGAGCAGTACTTC.

The chain has TRBV28 and TRBJ1-1; 12 bases map to TRBD1. Germline CDR1 is MDHEN and CDR2 is SYDVKM. Trimming took 6 bases from V and 1 from J; bases not matched to a gene: 6. The CDR3 sequence is 16 residues long. For the CDR3, the DNA is TGTGCCAGCAGGACCGGGACAGGGGGCCCGAACACTGAAGCTTTCTTT. Its protein is CASRTGTGGPNTEAFF.

This clone was recorded a few times. V is TRBV7-2 and J is TRBJ2-7; a possible D gene is TRBD1 (6 bases). V dropped 1 base and J dropped 10 bases, with 17 bases sitting between them. The length of the CDR3 is 14 residues. Germline values: CDR1 SGHTA, CDR2 FQGNSA. CDR3 loop: CASSLGVAGAEQYF. The CDR3 DNA reads as TGTGCCAGCAGCTTAGGGGTCGCAGGGGCCGAACAGTACTTC.

The J gene is TRBJ1-5, the V gene TRBV7-2; D not resolved. The CDR3 totals 13 residues. Germline V lookup: CDR1 SGHTA, CDR2 FQGNSA. The germline V and J ends were trimmed by 4 bases and 7 bases, with 11 bases remaining between them. The CDR3 sequence: CASSSVRWQPQHF. The CDR3 bases are TGTGCCAGCAGCTCGGTACGGTGGCAGCCCCAGCATTTT.

The chain employs TRBV19 and TRBJ1-1; no firm D call. The germline V gene encodes CDR1 LNHDA and CDR2 SQIVND (reference sequence). Trimming shortened V by 5 bases and J by 5 bases, and 9 bases separated the two germline ends. The CDR3 runs to 12 residues. For the CDR3, the DNA is TGTGCCAGTAGTCCTCGAGCGACTGAAGCTTTCTTT. It translates to CASSPRATEAFF.

V gene TRBV30 combines with J gene TRBJ1-2, with TRBD1 matching over 7 bases. With V trimmed by 2 bases and J by 0 bases, 3 bases remained unmatched. The CDR3 totals 14 residues. Germline V gene data show CDR1 as GTSNPN and CDR2 as SVGIG (reference sequence). The DNA for the CDR3 is TGTGCCTGGAGTAAAACAGGGGCTAACTATGGCTACACCTTC. It specifies CAWSKTGANYGYTF.

J is TRBJ1-2 and V is TRBV5-6; possibly TRBD1 for D (6 bases). This CDR3 contains 13 residues. In germline, CDR1 is SGHDT, CDR2 YYEEEE. Trimming took off 4 bases at V and 7 bases at J, with 14 bases between the two ends. The CDR3 sequence: CASSPWDIAGYTF. The CDR3, as DNA: TGTGCCAGCAGCCCCTGGGACATTGCTGGCTACACCTTC.

The CDR3 loop reads CASSQDRGIPREPQHF. CDR3 sequence (DNA): TGTGCCAGCAGCCAAGATAGGGGGATACCTCGCGAGCCCCAGCATTTT. This chain uses TRBV3-1 (or the pseudogene TRBV3-2) with TRBJ1-5, with D maybe TRBD1 (6 bases). CDR1 and CDR2 (germline): LGHDT, YNNKEL (reference sequence). The CDR3 is made up of 16 amino acids. Trimming removed 0 bases at V and 8 bases at J, with 17 bases between.

V is TRBV27 and J is TRBJ1-2; 7 bases align to TRBD1. Germline-derived CDR1 and CDR2 are MNHEY and SMNVEV (reference sequence). J was trimmed by 0 bases and V by 2 bases; bases with no gene match: 9. The CDR3 loop spans 17 amino acids. CDR3 sequence (DNA): TGTGCCAGCAGTTTAGTATGGACAGGCGATTCTAACTATGGCTACACCTTC. Its protein product is CASSLVWTGDSNYGYTF.